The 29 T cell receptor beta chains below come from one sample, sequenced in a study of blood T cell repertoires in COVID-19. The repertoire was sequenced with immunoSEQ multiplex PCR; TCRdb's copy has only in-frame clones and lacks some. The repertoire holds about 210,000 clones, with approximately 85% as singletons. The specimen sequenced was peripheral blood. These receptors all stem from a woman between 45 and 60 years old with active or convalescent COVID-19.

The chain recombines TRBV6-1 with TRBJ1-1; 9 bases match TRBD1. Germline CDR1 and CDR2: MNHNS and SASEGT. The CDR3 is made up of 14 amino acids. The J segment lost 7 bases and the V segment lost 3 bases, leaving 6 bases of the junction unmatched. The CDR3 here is CASSESGDRVEAFF. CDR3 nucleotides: TGTGCCAGCAGTGAGTCCGGGGACAGGGTTGAAGCTTTCTTT.

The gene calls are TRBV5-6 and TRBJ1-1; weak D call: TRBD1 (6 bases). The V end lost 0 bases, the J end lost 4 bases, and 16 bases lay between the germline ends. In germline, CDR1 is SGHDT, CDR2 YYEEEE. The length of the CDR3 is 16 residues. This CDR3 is CASSLGEQGEGTEAFF. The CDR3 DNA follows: TGTGCCAGCAGCTTGGGAGAACAGGGAGAGGGCACTGAAGCTTTCTTT.

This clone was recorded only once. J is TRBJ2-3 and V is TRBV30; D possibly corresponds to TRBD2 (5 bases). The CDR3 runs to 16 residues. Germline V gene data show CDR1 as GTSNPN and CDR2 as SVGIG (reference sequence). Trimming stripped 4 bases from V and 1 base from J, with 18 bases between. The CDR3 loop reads CAWMMGSGGRTDTQYF. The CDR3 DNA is TGTGCCTGGATGATGGGTTCCGGAGGTCGCACAGATACGCAGTATTTT.

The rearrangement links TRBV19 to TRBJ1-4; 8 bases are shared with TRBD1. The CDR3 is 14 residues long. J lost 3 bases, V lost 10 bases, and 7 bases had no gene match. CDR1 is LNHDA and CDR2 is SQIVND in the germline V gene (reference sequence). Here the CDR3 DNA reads TGTGCCACCTCCTGGACAGGGTCTAATGAAAAACTGTTTTTT. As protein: CATSWTGSNEKLFF.

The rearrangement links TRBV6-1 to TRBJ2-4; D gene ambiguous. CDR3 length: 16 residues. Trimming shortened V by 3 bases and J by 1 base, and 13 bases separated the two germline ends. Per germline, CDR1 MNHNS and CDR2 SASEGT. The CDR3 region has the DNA TGTGCCAGCAGTGACGGATATTACGGGGCCAAAAACATTCAGTACTTC. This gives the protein CASSDGYYGAKNIQYF.

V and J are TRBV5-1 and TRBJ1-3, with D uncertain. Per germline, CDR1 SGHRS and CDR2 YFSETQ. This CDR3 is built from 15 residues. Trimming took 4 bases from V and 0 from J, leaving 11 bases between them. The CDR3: CASSEGSRSGNTIYF. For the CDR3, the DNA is TGCGCCAGCAGCGAAGGTAGCCGCTCTGGAAACACCATATATTTT.

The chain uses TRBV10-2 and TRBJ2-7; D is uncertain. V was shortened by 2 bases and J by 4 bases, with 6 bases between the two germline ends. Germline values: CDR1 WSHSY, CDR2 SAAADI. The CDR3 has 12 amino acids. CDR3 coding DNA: TGCGCCAGCAGTGAGATTGAGTACGAGCAGTACTTC. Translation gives CASSEIEYEQYF.

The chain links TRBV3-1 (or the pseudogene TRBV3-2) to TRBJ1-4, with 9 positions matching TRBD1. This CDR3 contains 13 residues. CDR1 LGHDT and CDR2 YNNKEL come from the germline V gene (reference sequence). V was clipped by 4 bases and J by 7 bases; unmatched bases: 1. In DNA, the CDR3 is TGTGCCAGCAGCCGGACAGGGGTTGAAAAACTGTTTTTT. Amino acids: CASSRTGVEKLFF.

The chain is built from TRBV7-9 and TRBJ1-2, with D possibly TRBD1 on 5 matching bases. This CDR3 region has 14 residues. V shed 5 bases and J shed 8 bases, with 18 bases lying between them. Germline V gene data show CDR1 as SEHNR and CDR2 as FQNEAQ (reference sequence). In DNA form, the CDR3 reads TGTGCCAGCAGCCCAGTGCCCAGGGAAGGCGGCTACACCTTC. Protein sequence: CASSPVPREGGYTF.

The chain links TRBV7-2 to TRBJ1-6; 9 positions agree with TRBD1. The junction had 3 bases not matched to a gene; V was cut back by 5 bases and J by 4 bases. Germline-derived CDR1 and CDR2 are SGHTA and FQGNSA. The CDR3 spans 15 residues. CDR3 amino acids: CASSTDRGYNSPLHF. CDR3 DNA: TGTGCCAGCAGCACCGACAGGGGGTATAATTCACCCCTCCACTTT. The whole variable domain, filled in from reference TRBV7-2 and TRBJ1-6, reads GAGVSQSPSNKVTEKGKDVELRCDPISGHTALYWYRQSLGQGLEFLIYFQGNSAPDKSGLPSDRFSAERTGGSVSTLTIQRTQQEDSAVYLCASSTDRGYNSPLHFGNGTRLTVT.

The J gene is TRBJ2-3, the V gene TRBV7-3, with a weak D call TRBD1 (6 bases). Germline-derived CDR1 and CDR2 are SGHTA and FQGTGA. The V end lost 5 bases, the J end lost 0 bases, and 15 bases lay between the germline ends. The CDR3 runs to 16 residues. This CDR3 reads CASSPNGRGSTDTQYF. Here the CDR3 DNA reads TGTGCCAGCAGCCCAAACGGCAGGGGTAGCACAGATACGCAGTATTTT. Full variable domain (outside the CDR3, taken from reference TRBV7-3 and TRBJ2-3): GAGVSQTPSNKVTEKGKYVELRCDPISGHTALYWYRQSLGQGPEFLIYFQGTGAADDSGLPNDRFFAVRPEGSVSTLKIQRTERGDSAVYLCASSPNGRGSTDTQYFGPGTRLTVL.

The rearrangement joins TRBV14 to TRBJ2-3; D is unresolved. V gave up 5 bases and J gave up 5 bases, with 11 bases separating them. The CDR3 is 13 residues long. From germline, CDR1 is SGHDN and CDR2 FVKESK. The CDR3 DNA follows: TGTGCCAGCAGCTTTAACCGTAGAGATACGCAGTATTTT. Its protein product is CASSFNRRDTQYF.

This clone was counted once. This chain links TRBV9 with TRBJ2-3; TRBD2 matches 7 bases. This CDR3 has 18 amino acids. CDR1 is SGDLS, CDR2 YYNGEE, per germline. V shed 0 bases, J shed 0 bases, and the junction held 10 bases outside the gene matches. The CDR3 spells CASSVAGGGKRSTDTQYF. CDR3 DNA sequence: TGTGCCAGCAGCGTAGCCGGGGGAGGGAAGAGGAGCACAGATACGCAGTATTTT.

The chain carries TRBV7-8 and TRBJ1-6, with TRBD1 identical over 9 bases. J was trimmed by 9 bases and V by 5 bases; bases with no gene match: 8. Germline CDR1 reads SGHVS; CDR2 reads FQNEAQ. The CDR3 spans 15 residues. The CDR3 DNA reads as TGTGCCAGCAGCCCCAGTACAGGGGGCGGTTCACCCCTCCACTTT. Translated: CASSPSTGGGSPLHF.

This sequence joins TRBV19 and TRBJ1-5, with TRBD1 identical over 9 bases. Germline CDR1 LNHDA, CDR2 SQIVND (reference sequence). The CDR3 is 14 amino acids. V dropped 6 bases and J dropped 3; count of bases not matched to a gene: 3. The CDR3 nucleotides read TGTGCCAGTAGGGACAGGGGCCCCAATCAGCCCCAGCATTTT. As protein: CASRDRGPNQPQHF. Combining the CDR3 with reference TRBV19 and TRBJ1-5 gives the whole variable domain DGGITQSPKYLFRKEGQNVTLSCEQNLNHDAMYWYRQDPGQGLRLIYYSQIVNDFQKGDIAEGYSVSREKKESFPLTVTSAQKNPTAFYLCASRDRGPNQPQHFGDGTRLSIL.

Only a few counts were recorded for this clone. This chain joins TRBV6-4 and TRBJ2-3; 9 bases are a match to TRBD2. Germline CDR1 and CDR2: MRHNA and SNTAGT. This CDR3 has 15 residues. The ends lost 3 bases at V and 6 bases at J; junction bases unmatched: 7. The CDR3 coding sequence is TGTGCCAGCAGTGAAGTTAGCGGGGGAGGCGATACGCAGTATTTT. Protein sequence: CASSEVSGGGDTQYF.

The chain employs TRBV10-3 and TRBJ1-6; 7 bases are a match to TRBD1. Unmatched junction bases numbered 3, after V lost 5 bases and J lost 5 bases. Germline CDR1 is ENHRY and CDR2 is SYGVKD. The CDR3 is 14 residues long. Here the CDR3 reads CAISLTGNNSPLHF. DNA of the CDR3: TGTGCCATCAGTCTGACAGGGAATAATTCACCCCTCCACTTT.

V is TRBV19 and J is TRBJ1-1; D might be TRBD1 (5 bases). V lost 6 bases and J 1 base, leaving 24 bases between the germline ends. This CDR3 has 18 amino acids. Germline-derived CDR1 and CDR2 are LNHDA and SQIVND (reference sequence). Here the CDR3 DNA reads TGTGCCAGTAGCCGCGTGCCAGGGCAGTTGGGGGGGAACACTGAAGCTTTCTTT. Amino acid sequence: CASSRVPGQLGGNTEAFF.

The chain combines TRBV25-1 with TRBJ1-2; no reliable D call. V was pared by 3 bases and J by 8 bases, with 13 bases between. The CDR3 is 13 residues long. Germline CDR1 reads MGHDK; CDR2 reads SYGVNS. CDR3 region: CASSEFWAGGYTF. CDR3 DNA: TGTGCCAGCAGTGAGTTCTGGGCGGGGGGCTACACCTTC.

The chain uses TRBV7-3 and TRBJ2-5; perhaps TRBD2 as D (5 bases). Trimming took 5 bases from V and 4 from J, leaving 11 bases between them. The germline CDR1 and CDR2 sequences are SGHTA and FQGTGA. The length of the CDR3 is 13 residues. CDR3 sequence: CASSQNRGETQYF. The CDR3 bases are TGTGCCAGCAGCCAAAATCGGGGAGAGACCCAGTACTTC. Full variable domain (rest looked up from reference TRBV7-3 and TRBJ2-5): GAGVSQTPSNKVTEKGKYVELRCDPISGHTALYWYRQSLGQGPEFLIYFQGTGAADDSGLPNDRFFAVRPEGSVSTLKIQRTERGDSAVYLCASSQNRGETQYFGPGTRLLVL.

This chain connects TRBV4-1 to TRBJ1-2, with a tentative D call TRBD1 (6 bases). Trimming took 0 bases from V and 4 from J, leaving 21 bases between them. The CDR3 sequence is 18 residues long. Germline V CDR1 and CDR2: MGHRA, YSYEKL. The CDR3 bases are TGCGCCAGCAGCCAAGAAAAGGCAGGGGCGCGGGTTAGCTATGGCTACACCTTC. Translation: CASSQEKAGARVSYGYTF.

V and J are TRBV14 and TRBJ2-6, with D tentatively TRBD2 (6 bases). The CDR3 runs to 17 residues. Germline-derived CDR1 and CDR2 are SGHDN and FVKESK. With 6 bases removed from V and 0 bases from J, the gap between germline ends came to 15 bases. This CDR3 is CASSHRERDSGANVLTF. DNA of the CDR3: TGTGCCAGCAGTCACCGGGAGAGAGACTCTGGGGCCAACGTCCTGACTTTC.

This CDR3 is CASSLVALEPLLSGYTF. Here the CDR3 DNA reads TGTGCCAGCAGCTTAGTAGCACTGGAGCCTTTGTTGAGTGGCTACACCTTC. V and J are TRBV7-9 and TRBJ1-2; D is uncertain. There are 17 residues in the CDR3. Trimming shortened V by 1 base and J by 7 bases, and 22 bases separated the two germline ends. Germline V gene data show CDR1 as SEHNR and CDR2 as FQNEAQ (reference sequence).

The CDR3 nucleotides are TGCGCCAGCTTGTTAGCGGAAAGGAGCAATGAGCAGTTCTTC. It is translated as CASLLAERSNEQFF. V usage is TRBV5-1 and J usage is TRBJ2-1; the D gene is possibly TRBD2 (6 bases). Germline V gives CDR1 SGHRS, CDR2 YFSETQ. The V end lost 7 bases, the J end lost 6 bases, and 17 bases lay between the germline ends. The CDR3 sequence is 14 residues long.

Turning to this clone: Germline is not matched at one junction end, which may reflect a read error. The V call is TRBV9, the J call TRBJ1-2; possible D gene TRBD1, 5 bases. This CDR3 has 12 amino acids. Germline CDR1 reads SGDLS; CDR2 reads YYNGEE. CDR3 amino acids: CASSVGGGGFTF. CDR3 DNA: TGTGCCAGCAGCGTAGGTGGGGGAGGCTTCACCTTC.

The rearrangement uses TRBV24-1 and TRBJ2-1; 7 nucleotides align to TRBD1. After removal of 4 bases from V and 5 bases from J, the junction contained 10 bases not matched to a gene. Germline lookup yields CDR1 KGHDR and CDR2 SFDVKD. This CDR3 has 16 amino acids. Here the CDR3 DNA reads TGTGCCACCAGTGACACCGGGACAGCCCCCGACAATGAGCAGTTCTTC. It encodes CATSDTGTAPDNEQFF.

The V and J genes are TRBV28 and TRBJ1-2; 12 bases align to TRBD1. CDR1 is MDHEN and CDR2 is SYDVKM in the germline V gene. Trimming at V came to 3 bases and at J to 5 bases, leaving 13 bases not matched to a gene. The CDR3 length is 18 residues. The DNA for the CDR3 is TGTGCCAGCAGTTTTCCTTACGGGACAGGGGGCCAGGGGTATGGCTACACCTTC. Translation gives CASSFPYGTGGQGYGYTF.

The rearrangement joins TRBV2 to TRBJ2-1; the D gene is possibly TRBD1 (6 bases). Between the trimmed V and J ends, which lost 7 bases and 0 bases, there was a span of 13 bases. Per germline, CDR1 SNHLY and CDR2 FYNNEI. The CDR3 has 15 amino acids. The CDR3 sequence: CASTTQGSSYNEQFF. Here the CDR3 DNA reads TGTGCCAGCACCACCCAGGGGAGCTCCTACAATGAGCAGTTCTTC.

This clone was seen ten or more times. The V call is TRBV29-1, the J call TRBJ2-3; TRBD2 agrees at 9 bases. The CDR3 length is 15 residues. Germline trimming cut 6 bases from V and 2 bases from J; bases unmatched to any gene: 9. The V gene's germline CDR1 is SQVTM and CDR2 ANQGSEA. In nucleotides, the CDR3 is TGCAGCGTCGCGGAGACTAGCGGCTACACAGATACGCAGTATTTT. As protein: CSVAETSGYTDTQYF.